This T cell receptor (beta chain) was sequenced during a study of T cell responses to AZD1222 COVID-19 vaccine. Germline CDR1 is MNHEY and CDR2 is SVGAGI. The germline V and J ends were trimmed by 2 bases and 5 bases, with 10 bases remaining between them. This CDR3 is 14 amino acids long. Overall study results and limits: Donors in the cohort were predominantly white British and more often female, and clonal diversity was possibly underestimated.

The assay was immunoSEQ multiplex PCR, and TCRdb's table has in-frame clones only and misses some. The sample carries roughly 150,000 clones, 85% to 95% recorded once. With respect to this clone: Its cognate antigen is unknown.

Sequences were derived from peripheral blood, sampled on day 0 of AZD1222 vaccination. The sequence came from an adult in good health. This rearrangement joins TRBV6-5 to TRBJ2-1; D gene unclear. In DNA form, the CDR3 reads TGTGCCAGCAGTTACAGGCGGAATCACAATGAGCAGTTCTTC. Its translation is CASSYRRNHNEQFF.